One sample yielded the 5 T cell receptor beta chains listed below, sequenced in a study of blood T cell repertoires in COVID-19. Assay: immunoSEQ multiplex PCR; the TCRdb copy retains only in-frame clones and omits some. The data contain 85,000 to 130,000 clones, 84% of them seen just once; the ten biggest clones take up under 30%. Material: peripheral blood. These receptors all stem from a man aged 55 to 70 with acute or convalescent COVID-19.

The genes are TRBV19 and TRBJ1-1; no reliable D call. CDR3 length: 13 residues. V lost 5 bases, J lost 1 base, and 8 bases lay in between. Looked up from germline, CDR1 is LNHDA and CDR2 is SQIVND (reference sequence). The CDR3 region is CASSETRNTEAFF. The CDR3 DNA reads as TGTGCCAGTAGTGAGACAAGGAACACTGAAGCTTTCTTT.

The chain joins TRBV7-8 to TRBJ2-7; tentatively, D is TRBD2 (5 bases). Germline lookup yields CDR1 SGHVS and CDR2 FQNEAQ. V was cut by 5 bases and J by 5 bases, with 22 bases left in between. The CDR3 loop spans 16 amino acids. The CDR3 region is CASSPNPSRTGDEQYF. The CDR3 coding sequence is TGTGCCAGCAGCCCCAACCCTTCCAGGACTGGCGACGAGCAGTACTTC.

The V and J genes are TRBV5-1 and TRBJ2-2; 7 bases match TRBD1. This CDR3 is built from 15 residues. Germline V gives CDR1 SGHRS, CDR2 YFSETQ. After removal of 4 bases from V and 3 bases from J, the junction contained 6 bases not matched to a gene. CDR3: CASSTRQGDTGELFF. The CDR3, as DNA: TGCGCCAGCAGCACAAGACAGGGCGACACCGGGGAGCTGTTTTTT.

The chain recombines TRBV18 with TRBJ1-3, with 7 bases fitting TRBD1. The junction had 5 bases not matched to a gene; V was cut back by 5 bases and J by 1 base. The CDR3 sequence is 15 residues long. Looked up from germline, CDR1 is KGHSH and CDR2 is LQKENI. The CDR3 nucleotides read TGTGCCAGCTCATCGGACAGGCCGTCTGGAAACACCATATATTTT. It specifies CASSSDRPSGNTIYF.

V is TRBV2 and J is TRBJ2-1; 10 bases agree with TRBD1. This CDR3 is built from 15 residues. Germline assignment: CDR1 SNHLY and CDR2 FYNNEI. V was clipped by 7 bases and J by 9 bases; unmatched bases: 12. The DNA of the CDR3 is TGTGCCAGCAACAGAGACAGGGGGCTATCGGGTGAGCAGTTCTTC. Residues: CASNRDRGLSGEQFF.